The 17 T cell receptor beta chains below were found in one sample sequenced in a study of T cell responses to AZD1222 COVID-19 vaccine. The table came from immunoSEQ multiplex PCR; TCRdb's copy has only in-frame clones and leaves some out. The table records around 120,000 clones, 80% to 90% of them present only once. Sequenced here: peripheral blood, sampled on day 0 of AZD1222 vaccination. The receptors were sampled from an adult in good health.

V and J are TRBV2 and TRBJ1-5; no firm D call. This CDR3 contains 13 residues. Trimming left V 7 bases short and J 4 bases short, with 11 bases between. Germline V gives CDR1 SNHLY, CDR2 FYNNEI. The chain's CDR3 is CASTLSWNQPQHF. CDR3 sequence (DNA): TGTGCCAGCACCCTGTCCTGGAATCAGCCCCAGCATTTT.

In nucleotides, the CDR3 is TGTGCCAGCAGCTTGGTCCGAACTACCAATTCACCCCTCCACTTT. Translated: CASSLVRTTNSPLHF. The chain is built from TRBV5-8 and TRBJ1-6; D gene ambiguous. The CDR3 runs to 15 residues. V was clipped by 0 bases and J by 7 bases, with 11 bases between them. Germline lookup yields CDR1 SGHTS and CDR2 YDEGEE.

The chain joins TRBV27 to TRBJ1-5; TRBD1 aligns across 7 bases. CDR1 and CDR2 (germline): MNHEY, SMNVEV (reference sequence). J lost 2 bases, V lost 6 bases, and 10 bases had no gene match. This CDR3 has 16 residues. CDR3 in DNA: TGTGCCAGCAGCGCATCAGGGGGAACGGGCAATCAGCCCCAGCATTTT. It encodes CASSASGGTGNQPQHF.

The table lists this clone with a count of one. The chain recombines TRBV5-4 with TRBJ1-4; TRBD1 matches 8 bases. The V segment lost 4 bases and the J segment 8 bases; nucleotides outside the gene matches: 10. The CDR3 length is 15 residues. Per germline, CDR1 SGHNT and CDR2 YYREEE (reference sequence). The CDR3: CASSPRAGGDEKLFF. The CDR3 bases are TGTGCCAGCAGCCCCCGAGCAGGGGGCGACGAAAAACTGTTTTTT.

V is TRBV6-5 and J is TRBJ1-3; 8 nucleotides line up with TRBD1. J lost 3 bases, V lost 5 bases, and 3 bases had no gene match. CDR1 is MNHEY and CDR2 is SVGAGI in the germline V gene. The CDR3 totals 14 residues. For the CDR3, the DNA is TGTGCCAGCAGTACTGGGACAGGTGGAAACACCATATATTTT. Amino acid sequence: CASSTGTGGNTIYF.

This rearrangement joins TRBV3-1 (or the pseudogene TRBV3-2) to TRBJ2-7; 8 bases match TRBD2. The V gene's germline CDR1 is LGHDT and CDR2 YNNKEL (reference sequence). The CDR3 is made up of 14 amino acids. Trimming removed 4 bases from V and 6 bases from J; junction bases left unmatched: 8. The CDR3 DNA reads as TGTGCCAGCAGCCCCTCCGGGCTAGCGGGCGAGCAGTACTTC. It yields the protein CASSPSGLAGEQYF.

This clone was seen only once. The CDR3 region has the DNA TGCGCCAGCAGCCAAGAGGCCAGCTCTGGAAACACCATATATTTT. The encoded protein is CASSQEASSGNTIYF. V usage is TRBV4-1 and J usage is TRBJ1-3, with D uncertain. V dropped 0 bases and J dropped 0 bases, with 6 bases sitting between them. The CDR3 contains 15 residues. Germline CDR1 reads MGHRA; CDR2 reads YSYEKL.

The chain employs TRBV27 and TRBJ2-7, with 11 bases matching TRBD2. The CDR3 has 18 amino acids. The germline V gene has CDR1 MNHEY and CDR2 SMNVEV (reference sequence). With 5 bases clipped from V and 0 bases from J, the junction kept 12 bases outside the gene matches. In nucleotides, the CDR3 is TGTGCCAGCAGTGAAATAGCGGGAGGGCCGGGAGGCTCCTACGAGCAGTACTTC. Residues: CASSEIAGGPGGSYEQYF.

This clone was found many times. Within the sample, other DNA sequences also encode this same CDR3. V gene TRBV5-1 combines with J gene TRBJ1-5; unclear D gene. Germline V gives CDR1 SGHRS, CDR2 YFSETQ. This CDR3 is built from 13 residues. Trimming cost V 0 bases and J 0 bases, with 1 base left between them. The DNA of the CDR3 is TGCGCCAGCAGCTTGGGTAGCAATCAGCCCCAGCATTTT. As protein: CASSLGSNQPQHF. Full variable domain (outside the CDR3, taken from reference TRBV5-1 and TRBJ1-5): KAGVTQTPRYLIKTRGQQVTLSCSPISGHRSVSWYQQTPGQGLQFLFEYFSETQRNKGNFPGRFSGRQFSNSRSEMNVSTLELGDSALYLCASSLGSNQPQHFGDGTRLSIL.

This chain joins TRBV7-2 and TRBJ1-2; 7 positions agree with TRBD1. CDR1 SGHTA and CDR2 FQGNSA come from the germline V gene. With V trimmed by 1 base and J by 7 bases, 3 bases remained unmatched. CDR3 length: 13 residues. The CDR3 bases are TGTGCCAGCAGCTTAGGACAGGGTACTGGCTACACCTTC. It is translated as CASSLGQGTGYTF.

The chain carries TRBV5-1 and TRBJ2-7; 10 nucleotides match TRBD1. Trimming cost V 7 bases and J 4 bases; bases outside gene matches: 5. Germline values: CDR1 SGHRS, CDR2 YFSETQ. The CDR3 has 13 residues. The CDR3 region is CASSGTGVYEQYF. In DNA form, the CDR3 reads TGCGCCAGCTCCGGGACAGGGGTGTACGAGCAGTACTTC. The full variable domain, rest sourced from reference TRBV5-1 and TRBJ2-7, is KAGVTQTPRYLIKTRGQQVTLSCSPISGHRSVSWYQQTPGQGLQFLFEYFSETQRNKGNFPGRFSGRQFSNSRSEMNVSTLELGDSALYLCASSGTGVYEQYFGPGTRLTVT.

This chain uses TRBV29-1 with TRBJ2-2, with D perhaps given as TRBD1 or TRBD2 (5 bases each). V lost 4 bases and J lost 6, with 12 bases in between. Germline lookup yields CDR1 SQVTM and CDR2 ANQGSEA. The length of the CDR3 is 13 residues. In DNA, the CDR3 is TGCAGCGTTGGGCAGGGAGTGGCCGGGGAGCTGTTTTTT. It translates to CSVGQGVAGELFF.

Here the CDR3 reads CASSILTGVYGYTF. In DNA form, the CDR3 reads TGTGCCAGTAGTATCTTGACAGGGGTCTATGGCTACACCTTC. The chain employs TRBV19 and TRBJ1-2; 8 bases fit TRBD1. The V and J ends lost 3 bases and 4 bases, in that order; junction bases with no gene match: 4. The CDR3 sequence is 14 residues long. CDR1 and CDR2 (germline): LNHDA, SQIVND (reference sequence).

Written as DNA, the CDR3 is TGTGCCAGCAGTTACTCTGGGGGTTCCGGCGGGACGCAGTATTTT. Encoded protein: CASSYSGGSGGTQYF. V gene TRBV6-5 combines with J gene TRBJ2-3, with D perhaps given as TRBD1 or TRBD2 (5 bases each). Trimming took 0 bases from V and 9 from J, leaving 16 bases between them. The CDR3 loop spans 15 amino acids. Germline-derived CDR1 and CDR2 are MNHEY and SVGAGI.

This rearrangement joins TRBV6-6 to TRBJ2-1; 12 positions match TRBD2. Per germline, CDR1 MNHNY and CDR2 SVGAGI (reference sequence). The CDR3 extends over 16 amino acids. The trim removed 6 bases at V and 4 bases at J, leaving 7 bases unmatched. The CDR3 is CASSPGTSGLYNEQFF. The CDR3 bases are TGTGCCAGCAGCCCCGGGACTAGCGGGCTTTACAATGAGCAGTTCTTC.

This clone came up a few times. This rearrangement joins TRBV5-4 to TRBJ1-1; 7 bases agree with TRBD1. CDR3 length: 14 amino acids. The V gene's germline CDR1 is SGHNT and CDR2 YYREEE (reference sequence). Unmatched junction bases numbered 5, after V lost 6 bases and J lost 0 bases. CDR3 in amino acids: CASTLDRVNTEAFF. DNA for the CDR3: TGTGCCAGCACCCTCGACAGGGTGAACACTGAAGCTTTCTTT. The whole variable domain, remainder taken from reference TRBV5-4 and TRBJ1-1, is ETGVTQSPTHLIKTRGQQVTLRCSSQSGHNTVSWYQQALGQGPQFIFQYYREEENGRGNFPPRFSGLQFPNYSSELNVNALELDDSALYLCASTLDRVNTEAFFGQGTRLTVV.

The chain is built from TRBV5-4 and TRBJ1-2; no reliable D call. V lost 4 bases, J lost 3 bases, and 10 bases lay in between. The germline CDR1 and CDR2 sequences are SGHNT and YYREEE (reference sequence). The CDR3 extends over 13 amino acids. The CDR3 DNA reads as TGTGCCAGCAGCCTAGGGTTGGACTATGGCTACACCTTC. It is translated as CASSLGLDYGYTF.